This entry lists 9 T cell receptor beta chains sequenced from one sample in a study of T cell responses to AZD1222 COVID-19 vaccine. This table comes from immunoSEQ multiplex PCR, and its TCRdb copy is limited to in-frame clones, with some not included. This sample yields about 77,000 clones, of which more than 90% are seen a single time; roughly 5% belongs to the top ten. Sequencing was performed on peripheral blood, taken 28 days after the second AZD1222 dose. The receptors derive from an adult who received the AZD1222 COVID-19 vaccine.

Here the CDR3 reads CSRWEGDTQYF. Here the CDR3 DNA reads TGCAGCCGTTGGGAGGGAGATACGCAGTATTTT. The chain uses TRBV29-1 and TRBJ2-3; 7 bases line up with TRBD2. The V gene end was trimmed by 8 bases and the J gene end by 5 bases; junction bases not matched to a gene: 4. The length of the CDR3 is 11 residues. Germline V lookup: CDR1 SQVTM, CDR2 ANQGSEA.

The chain joins TRBV14 to TRBJ2-7; the D is unclear. V was cut by 1 base and J by 1 base, with 11 bases left in between. Germline V gene data show CDR1 as SGHDN and CDR2 as FVKESK. This CDR3 spans 15 amino acids. DNA for the CDR3: TGTGCCAGCAGCCAAGTTGCGGCCTTTTCCTACGAGCAGTACTTC. It translates to CASSQVAAFSYEQYF.

The rearrangement joins TRBV4-3 to TRBJ2-3; TRBD2 agrees at 7 bases. The CDR3 runs 17 residues. Per the germline V gene, CDR1 is LGHNA and CDR2 is YSLEER. J gave up 3 bases and V 1 base, and 10 bases lay outside the gene matches. The CDR3 DNA is TGCGCCAGCAGCCAAGTAGGAACGGGAGGTGTGACAGATACGCAGTATTTT. It encodes CASSQVGTGGVTDTQYF.

This chain uses TRBV11-2 with TRBJ2-1, with TRBD2 matching 11 bases. With V trimmed by 5 bases and J by 5 bases, 5 bases remained unmatched. This CDR3 comprises 15 residues. Germline V CDR1 and CDR2: SGHAT, FQNNGV. CDR3 protein: CASSKGTSGNNEQFF. CDR3 sequence (DNA): TGTGCCAGCAGCAAAGGGACTAGCGGAAACAATGAGCAGTTCTTC. The full variable domain, in which reference TRBV11-2 and TRBJ2-1 provide the parts outside the CDR3, is EAGVAQSPRYKIIEKRQSVAFWCNPISGHATLYWYQQILGQGPKLLIQFQNNGVVDDSQLPKDRFSAERLKGVDSTLKIQPAKLEDSAVYLCASSKGTSGNNEQFFGPGTRLTVL.

The V and J genes are TRBV14 and TRBJ2-1; 12 positions match TRBD2. Germline loops: CDR1 SGHDN, CDR2 FVKESK. The J segment lost 6 bases and the V segment lost 4 bases, leaving 7 bases of the junction unmatched. The CDR3 spans 16 residues. CDR3 nucleotides: TGTGCCAGCAGCCCCCGACTAGCGGGAGCGGGCAATGAGCAGTTCTTC. Amino acid sequence: CASSPRLAGAGNEQFF.

This rearrangement joins TRBV28 to TRBJ2-2; D is perhaps TRBD1 or TRBD2 (5 bases each). There are 13 residues in the CDR3. Trimming removed 4 bases at V and 6 bases at J, with 9 bases between. Germline assignment: CDR1 MDHEN and CDR2 SYDVKM. CDR3 nucleotides: TGTGCCAGCAGTTCGGGGACGGCCGGGGAGCTGTTTTTT. Protein: CASSSGTAGELFF.

This clone was recorded only once. The chain employs TRBV28 and TRBJ2-7; D is unclear. Trimming cost V 5 bases and J 12 bases, with 14 bases left between them. CDR3 length: 11 amino acids. Per the germline V gene, CDR1 is MDHEN and CDR2 is SYDVKM. CDR3: CASSQDWPLYF. CDR3 bases: TGTGCCAGCAGTCAAGACTGGCCCCTGTACTTC.

The chain carries TRBV5-1 and TRBJ1-4; 10 nucleotides line up with TRBD1. Germline CDR1 is SGHRS and CDR2 is YFSETQ. After removal of 4 bases from V and 8 bases from J, the junction contained 8 bases not matched to a gene. The CDR3 has 15 residues. The CDR3 DNA reads as TGCGCCAGCAGCGATTCCGGGACAGGGGACGAAAAACTGTTTTTT. Residues: CASSDSGTGDEKLFF.

The chain recombines TRBV25-1 with TRBJ1-4; 10 bases match TRBD1. The germline V gene encodes CDR1 MGHDK and CDR2 SYGVNS. Germline trimming cut 6 bases from V and 7 bases from J; bases unmatched to any gene: 5. CDR3 length: 14 residues. Written as DNA, the CDR3 is TGTGCCAGCAGAGACAGGGGGCGCGTTGAAAAACTGTTTTTT. Its protein is CASRDRGRVEKLFF.